This entry lists 31 T cell receptor beta chains sequenced from one sample in a study of tumor-infiltrating lymphocytes in primary liver carcinoma. Germline DNA was extracted too, while blood RNA derived from unsorted whole blood. A constant-region primer served to make TCR beta cDNA from about 490 ng total RNA. A slightly modified ARM-PCR protocol with three nested multiplex PCR rounds produced these TCR beta libraries. Each of the first two PCR rounds ran around 10 cycles with TRBV1-TRBV30 forward and C-beta reverse primers. Using its own MiXCR run on the multiplex PCR reads, TCRdb lists one record per CDR3 protein. The repertoire includes about 330,000 distinct CDR3 sequences, almost 65% of them detected once, and about 6.1% sits in the top ten. The source material was peripheral blood. These receptors all stem from a middle-aged man with primary liver carcinoma and hepatitis B virus infection.

This chain connects TRBV29-1 to TRBJ2-7, with 7 bases identical to TRBD1. CDR1 SQVTM and CDR2 ANQGSEA come from the germline V gene. This CDR3 is 13 amino acids long. Trimming removed 4 bases from V and 10 bases from J; junction bases left unmatched: 13. The CDR3 here is CSVVRQGNPSQYF. The CDR3 DNA is TGCAGCGTTGTGCGACAGGGAAACCCATCCCAGTACTTC.

This clonotype was detected only a few times. This chain uses TRBV7-9 with TRBJ2-1; D uncertain. The V and J ends lost 1 base and 10 bases respectively, with 8 bases between them. CDR1 and CDR2 (germline): SEHNR, FQNEAQ (reference sequence). The CDR3 runs 12 residues. The CDR3 nucleotides read TGTGCCAGCAGCTTAGTTGCGGAAGAGCAGTTCTTC. This codes for CASSLVAEEQFF.

Note on this clonotype: This may stem from a read error, because a much larger clone lies one nucleotide away. V gene TRBV10-1 combines with J gene TRBJ2-5; a possible D gene is TRBD2 (6 bases). The CDR3 extends over 14 amino acids. Germline CDR1 reads WNHNN; CDR2 reads SYGVQD (reference sequence). CDR3 nucleotide sequence: TGCGCCAGCAGTGAGGGAGGGAATTTGGAGAACCAGTACTTC. Translated, it gives CASSEGGNLENQYF.

In this sample, this clonotype turned up many times. The chain combines TRBV5-4 with TRBJ2-7, with unresolved D. Trimming took 0 bases from V and 5 from J, leaving 9 bases between them. The CDR3 loop spans 13 amino acids. The germline CDR1 and CDR2 sequences are SGHNT and YYREEE (reference sequence). CDR3 sequence reads: CASSLAAPHEQYF. DNA for the CDR3: TGTGCCAGCAGCTTGGCGGCTCCGCACGAGCAGTACTTC.

Notes on this clonotype: At one of its ends the junction is not consistent with the germline gene, which may arise from a read error. The chain couples TRBV6-1 to TRBJ1-1; 8 bases line up with TRBD1. Germline V CDR1 and CDR2: MNHNS, SASEGT. This CDR3 has 15 residues. The CDR3 DNA is TGTGCCAGCAATGAATGGGGACAGGAGAAGGGTGAGGCTTTCTTT. This encodes CASNEWGQEKGEAFF.

The rearrangement uses TRBV6-6 and TRBJ2-1; tentatively, D is TRBD2 (6 bases). CDR1 MNHNY and CDR2 SVGAGI come from the germline V gene (reference sequence). V lost 2 bases and J lost 5, with 16 bases in between. This CDR3 has 16 amino acids. In nucleotides, the CDR3 is TGTGCCAGCAGTTACCGATCGGTTAGCGGTGACAATGAGCAGTTCTTC. This gives the protein CASSYRSVSGDNEQFF.

The V and J genes are TRBV28 and TRBJ2-7; D is perhaps TRBD2 (5 bases). Germline V gene lookup returns CDR1 MDHEN and CDR2 SYDVKM. V lost 2 bases, J lost 2 bases, and 10 bases lay in between. This CDR3 has 14 amino acids. CDR3 residues: CASSLMRVPYEQYF. The CDR3 bases are TGTGCCAGCAGTTTAATGCGGGTCCCCTACGAGCAGTACTTC.

This clonotype was recorded a few times. The CDR3, as DNA: TGTGCCAGCAGCTCAGCCTCGGGACCCATTAAAGAGACCCAGTACTTC. Translated, it gives CASSSASGPIKETQYF. The gene calls are TRBV7-9 and TRBJ2-5, with D perhaps matching TRBD1 or TRBD2 (5 bases each). The ends were cut back, 4 bases at V and 3 bases at J, with 18 bases in the middle. Germline CDR1 is SEHNR and CDR2 is FQNEAQ (reference sequence). There are 16 residues in the CDR3.

Concerning this clonotype itself: The junction shows a germline mismatch at one end, possibly a read error. The chain carries TRBV11-2 and TRBJ1-4, with 8 bases that match TRBD1. The CDR3 contains 15 residues. Germline-derived CDR1 and CDR2 are SGHAT and FQNNGV. The CDR3 region has the DNA TGTGCCAGAAGCCCCCGGACAGGGACTAATGGAAAACTGTTTTTT. This codes for CARSPRTGTNGKLFF.

Concerning this clonotype: A much larger clone is a single base away; this may be a read error. The CDR3 ends on some other residue instead of the conserved phenylalanine or tryptophan, so this is likely a read error. This chain uses TRBV29-1 with TRBJ1-1; the match to TRBD1 covers 10 bases. Per the germline V gene, CDR1 is SQVTM and CDR2 is ANQGSEA. This CDR3 contains 13 residues. V lost 7 bases and J lost 4; bases outside the gene matches: 6. The CDR3 protein is CSAERTGGTEAFS. The DNA of the CDR3 is TGCAGCGCCGAAAGGACAGGGGGCACTGAAGCTTTCTCT.

V usage is TRBV19 and J usage is TRBJ2-7, with TRBD1 identical over 8 bases. In germline, CDR1 is LNHDA, CDR2 SQIVND (reference sequence). V was clipped by 4 bases and J by 6 bases; unmatched bases: 11. This CDR3 comprises 15 residues. The CDR3 region has the DNA TGTGCCAGTAGTAGGACAGGGTTCGTTTCATCCGAGCAGTACTTC. Encoded protein: CASSRTGFVSSEQYF.

Regarding this clonotype: A much larger clone differs from this one at a single base, so this may be a read error. This rearrangement joins TRBV12-3 or TRBV12-4 to TRBJ1-1; D gene uncertain. The CDR3 has 13 residues. V lost 2 bases and J lost 6, with 10 bases in between. This CDR3 reads CASSLILRAEAFF. In DNA, the CDR3 is TGTGCCAGCAGTTTAATCTTACGCGCTGAAGCTTTCTTT.

As regards this clonotype: Given a much more abundant clone one base away, this may be a read error. J is TRBJ2-1 and V is TRBV6-1, with D perhaps TRBD2 (7 bases). The V end lost 1 base, the J end lost 3 bases, and 10 bases lay between the germline ends. The CDR3 loop spans 15 amino acids. Germline V gene data show CDR1 as MNHNS and CDR2 as SASEGT. The CDR3 nucleotides are TGTGCCAGCAGTGAAGGGGGGGGCCTCTACAATGAGCAGTTCTTC. As protein: CASSEGGGLYNEQFF.

This clonotype has ten or more counts. V usage is TRBV4-1 and J usage is TRBJ2-3, with 7 bases fitting TRBD2. Unmatched junction bases numbered 15, after V lost 0 bases and J lost 3 bases. Germline-derived CDR1 and CDR2 are MGHRA and YSYEKL. CDR3 length: 19 residues. This CDR3 is CASSQDSRQPGSGTDTQYF. The CDR3 DNA is TGCGCCAGCAGCCAAGATAGTAGGCAGCCCGGTAGCGGGACAGATACGCAGTATTTT.

Comment on this clonotype: The junction and the germline gene differ at one end; a read error may be behind it. This rearrangement joins TRBV11-2 to TRBJ2-1, with D possibly TRBD1 on 5 matching bases. There are 15 residues in the CDR3. Germline values: CDR1 SGHAT, CDR2 FQNNGV. CDR3 loop: CANSLDETARLEQFF. The CDR3 bases are TGTGCCAACAGCTTAGACGAGACAGCACGTCTTGAGCAGTTTTTC.

As to this clonotype: The CDR3 does not close with the conserved phenylalanine or tryptophan, likely indicating a read error. This sequence joins TRBV6-2 or TRBV6-3 and TRBJ1-5, with 8 positions matching TRBD1. With 0 bases clipped from V and 7 bases from J, the junction kept 5 bases outside the gene matches. The CDR3 runs to 15 residues. CDR1 is MNHEY and CDR2 is SVGEGT in the germline V gene. The CDR3: CASSYSGTGGQPQHL. For the CDR3, the DNA is TGTGCCAGCAGTTACTCCGGGACAGGCGGACAGCCCCAGCATTTG.

This clonotype appeared a single time. At one boundary the junction diverges from the germline segment, which might be a read error. The chain combines TRBV11-2 with TRBJ2-1; possibly TRBD2 for D (6 bases). The CDR3 runs to 16 residues. The germline V gene has CDR1 SGHAT and CDR2 FQNNGV. CDR3 loop: CASTKTGLGIYNEQSF. DNA for the CDR3: TGTGCCAGCACTAAGACGGGACTGGGAATCTACAATGAGCAGTCCTTC.

The table lists this clonotype with many counts. A single base separates this from a much larger clone, so it may be a read error. The CDR3: CAGSLKPTYGYTF. For the CDR3, the DNA is TGTGCCGGCAGCTTAAAACCGACCTATGGCTACACCTTC. This rearrangement joins TRBV11-2 to TRBJ1-2; D is unclear. The CDR3 is made up of 13 amino acids. The V gene's germline CDR1 is SGHAT and CDR2 FQNNGV. Variable domain in full (rest from reference TRBV11-2 and TRBJ1-2): EAGVAQSPRYKIIEKRQSVAFWCNPISGHATLYWYQQILGQGPKLLIQFQNNGVVDDSQLPKDRFSAERLKGVDSTLKIQPAKLEDSAVYLCAGSLKPTYGYTFGSGTRLTVV.

As to this clonotype: A read error is possible here, since a much larger clone lies one base away. J is TRBJ2-3 and V is TRBV12-3 or TRBV12-4, with TRBD2 as a possible D gene (6 bases). The CDR3 has 14 residues. CDR3 nucleotides: TGTGCCGGCAGTGCCGGGGGTAGAGCAGATACGCAGTATTTT. Its protein is CAGSAGGRADTQYF.

Note on this clonotype: One junction end disagrees with the germline gene, perhaps due to a read error. This sequence joins TRBV6-6 and TRBJ2-7; unclear D gene. The CDR3 length is 18 residues. Germline V gene lookup returns CDR1 MNHNY and CDR2 SVGAGI (reference sequence). This CDR3 is CSSSHLIRGPKGPYEQYF. In DNA form, the CDR3 reads TGTTCCAGCAGTCACCTCATACGTGGGCCAAAAGGGCCCTACGAGCAGTACTTC.

As to this clonotype: The junction departs from the called germline gene at one end, perhaps through a read error. V gene TRBV4-2 combines with J gene TRBJ2-2; TRBD2 aligns across 7 bases. CDR3 length equals 16 residues. Germline-derived CDR1 and CDR2 are LGHNA and YNFKEQ. The CDR3 DNA reads TGTACCAGCAGCCAAGATTGGCGGGAGATGACCGGGGAGCTGTCTTTT. Protein: CTSSQDWREMTGELSF.

With respect to this clonotype: This CDR3 fails to terminate in the conserved phenylalanine or tryptophan, so it likely reflects a read error. This rearrangement joins TRBV5-4 to TRBJ2-5; D is unclear. Looked up from germline, CDR1 is SGHNT and CDR2 is YYREEE (reference sequence). V shed 3 bases and J shed 5 bases, with 23 bases lying between them. The CDR3 covers 17 residues. The CDR3 reads CASSSSQRVSPRETQYL. The CDR3 DNA reads as TGTGCCAGCAGCTCGTCACAAAGGGTGAGCCCGAGGGAGACCCAGTACCTC.

As to this clonotype: A junction end diverges from the germline sequence, so it may reflect a read error. The J gene is TRBJ2-3, the V gene TRBV11-1; 9 bases align to TRBD2. Germline V CDR1 and CDR2: SGHAT, FQDESV (reference sequence). The CDR3 spans 14 residues. The CDR3 loop reads CVSGVLAGTDTQYF. CDR3 DNA sequence: TGTGTCAGCGGAGTGCTAGCGGGGACAGATACACAGTATTTT.

The genes are TRBV10-3 and TRBJ2-1; tentatively, D is TRBD1 (7 bases). Germline V gene lookup returns CDR1 ENHRY and CDR2 SYGVKD. V lost 6 bases and J 5 bases, leaving 20 bases between the germline ends. The CDR3 spans 16 residues. CDR3 DNA sequence: TGTGCCATCAGCGCACGTGGACAGGAGGGCCACAATGAGCAGTTCTTC. Translating it yields CAISARGQEGHNEQFF.

About this clonotype itself: A read error is possible here, since a much larger clone lies one base away. The chain links TRBV5-8 to TRBJ2-7; D not certain. The CDR3 is 15 residues long. With 2 bases removed from V and 2 bases from J, the gap between germline ends came to 14 bases. Germline CDR1 is SGHTS and CDR2 is YDEGEE. In DNA, the CDR3 is TGTGCCAGCAGCTTAGGCATGGGAACAACCTACGAGCAGTACTTC. This encodes CASSLGMGTTYEQYF.

To note about this clonotype: One end of the junction does not line up with germline, which may come from a read error. The rearrangement uses TRBV11-2 and TRBJ2-3; D call uncertain. The V gene's germline CDR1 is SGHAT and CDR2 FQNNGV. CDR3 length equals 15 residues. CDR3 nucleotide sequence: TGTGACAGCAGCATCGATTACCAAAGCACAGATACGCAGTATTTT. Amino acids: CDSSIDYQSTDTQYF.

On this clonotype itself: A read error may account for a junction end that differs from germline. This chain uses TRBV6-1 with TRBJ2-7, with TRBD1 identical over 7 bases. The CDR3 is made up of 14 amino acids. Germline lookup yields CDR1 MNHNS and CDR2 SASEGT. The CDR3, as DNA: TGTGCCAGCAGCCCCGGGACAGCGAAGGACGAGCAGCACTTC. Translated, it gives CASSPGTAKDEQHF.

Of note for this clonotype: A read error is possible here, since a much larger clone lies one base away. V and J are TRBV6-1 and TRBJ2-1; D might be TRBD1 (6 bases). The CDR3 length is 13 residues. The V end lost 6 bases, the J end lost 8 bases, and 14 bases lay between the germline ends. CDR1 is MNHNS and CDR2 is SASEGT in the germline V gene. CDR3 region: CASSNTGLDEQFF. Written as DNA, the CDR3 is TGTGCCAGCAGCAACACAGGGTTGGATGAGCAGTTCTTC.

As for this clonotype: A single base separates this from a much larger clone, so it may be a read error. J is TRBJ2-2 and V is TRBV6-1; a possible D gene is TRBD1 (6 bases). This CDR3 has 15 amino acids. Germline V lookup: CDR1 MNHNS, CDR2 SASEGT. Here the CDR3 reads CTSRPPGQNTGELFF. The CDR3 coding sequence is TGTACCAGCAGGCCACCGGGACAGAACACCGGGGAGCTGTTTTTT.

Worth noting for this clonotype: Compared with germline, one end of the junction differs, possibly owing to a read error. The genes are TRBV12-3 or TRBV12-4 and TRBJ2-7; 11 bases are a match to TRBD2. The CDR3 has 15 amino acids. The CDR3: CASSLGLADSYGQYF. The CDR3 DNA reads as TGTGCCAGCAGTTTGGGACTAGCGGACTCCTACGGGCAGTACTTC.

Details on this clonotype: Germline and junction disagree at one end, which may indicate a read error. The CDR3 DNA reads as TGTGTCAGCAGCCAAGAAACAGAGGCAAATTCACCCCTCCACTTT. This sequence encodes CVSSQETEANSPLHF. The chain uses TRBV4-2 and TRBJ1-6; D remains unclear. This CDR3 is built from 15 residues. Germline V gives CDR1 LGHNA, CDR2 YNFKEQ.